Below, 25 T cell receptor beta chains from the same sample are listed, as sequenced in a study of beta chain features in type 1 diabetes. Every isolated RNA sample was fully reverse transcribed, so sequencing captured expressed TCRB transcripts. Using immunoSEQ multiplex PCR, the repertoire was profiled, and TCRdb retains in-frame clones only, with some absent. Of 300,000 to 400,000 clones in the sample, 7.5% to 9% are singletons; the top ten hold less than 0.5%. Source material: central memory CD4+ T cells from blood. These receptors all stem from a woman aged 18-29 years in good health.

This chain joins TRBV7-9 and TRBJ2-1; 8 bases match TRBD1. The CDR3 consists of 15 residues. Trimming took 5 bases from V and 1 from J; bases not matched to a gene: 4. Per germline, CDR1 SEHNR and CDR2 FQNEAQ (reference sequence). The CDR3 spells CASSTGTGSYNEQFF. The CDR3 nucleotides are TGTGCCAGCAGCACCGGGACAGGTTCCTACAATGAGCAGTTCTTC.

Only a few counts were recorded for this clone. The genes are TRBV18 and TRBJ1-5; D gene ambiguous. CDR3 length equals 14 residues. Looked up from germline, CDR1 is KGHSH and CDR2 is LQKENI. V was pared by 6 bases and J by 2 bases, with 11 bases between. The CDR3 DNA reads TGTGCCAGCTCTTCCGAGTGGGGCAATCAGCCCCAGCATTTT. Translating it yields CASSSEWGNQPQHF. Variable domain in full (rest from reference TRBV18 and TRBJ1-5): NAGVMQNPRHLVRRRGQEARLRCSPMKGHSHVYWYRQLPEEGLKFMVYLQKENIIDESGMPKERFSAEFPKEGPSILRIQQVVRGDSAAYFCASSSEWGNQPQHFGDGTRLSIL.

This clone showed up just a few times. The genes are TRBV28 and TRBJ1-5, with a tentative D call TRBD1 (6 bases). The germline gives CDR1 MDHEN, CDR2 SYDVKM. Deletions cut 4 bases from V and 9 bases from J, with 19 bases between. This CDR3 comprises 15 residues. CDR3 sequence: CASSSQPKGGVPQHF. The CDR3 region has the DNA TGTGCCAGCAGTTCCCAGCCGAAGGGGGGGGTGCCCCAGCATTTT.

Here the CDR3 DNA reads TGTGCCAGCAGACTGACTAGCGCGGGGGGGAATGAGCAGTTCTTC. It codes for CASRLTSAGGNEQFF. V usage is TRBV11-2 and J usage is TRBJ2-1; TRBD2 matches 9 bases. The CDR3 runs to 15 residues. With 6 bases clipped from V and 7 bases from J, the junction kept 10 bases outside the gene matches. Germline lookup yields CDR1 SGHAT and CDR2 FQNNGV.

This clone has only a few counts. The J gene is TRBJ2-5, the V gene TRBV7-2, with TRBD2 matching 13 bases. V lost 3 bases to trimming and J lost 5 bases; unmatched junction nucleotides: 9. The CDR3 is made up of 17 amino acids. CDR1 is SGHTA and CDR2 is FQGNSA in the germline V gene. The DNA of the CDR3 is TGTGCCAGCAGCTTCGGACTAGCGGGAGTCACGCGGGAGACCCAGTACTTC. It encodes CASSFGLAGVTRETQYF.

Only a few counts were recorded for this clone. The chain couples TRBV7-2 to TRBJ2-3; no reliable D call. Trimming cost V 2 bases and J 4 bases, with 10 bases left between them. Germline CDR1 is SGHTA and CDR2 is FQGNSA. The CDR3 length is 14 residues. CDR3 in amino acids: CASSLSPSADTQYF. CDR3 sequence (DNA): TGTGCCAGCAGCTTAAGTCCTAGTGCAGATACGCAGTATTTT.

This clone was counted only a few times. J is TRBJ1-3 and V is TRBV6-5; a possible D gene is TRBD1 (5 bases). Germline CDR1 reads MNHEY; CDR2 reads SVGAGI. The CDR3 loop spans 16 amino acids. With 2 bases removed from V and 3 bases from J, the gap between germline ends came to 14 bases. CDR3 loop: CASSYGFPGNGNTIYF. CDR3 DNA sequence: TGTGCCAGCAGTTACGGGTTCCCAGGGAATGGAAACACCATATATTTT.

The chain employs TRBV19 and TRBJ2-1; TRBD2 matches 9 bases. V lost 3 bases, J lost 6 bases, and 9 bases stayed unmatched. Germline V gene lookup returns CDR1 LNHDA and CDR2 SQIVND (reference sequence). The CDR3 sequence is 16 residues long. The CDR3 protein is CASSIRGGTSFNEQFF. In DNA form, the CDR3 reads TGTGCCAGTAGTATCCGTGGGGGGACTAGCTTCAATGAGCAGTTCTTC. Filled out from reference TRBV19 and TRBJ2-1, the complete variable domain reads DGGITQSPKYLFRKEGQNVTLSCEQNLNHDAMYWYRQDPGQGLRLIYYSQIVNDFQKGDIAEGYSVSREKKESFPLTVTSAQKNPTAFYLCASSIRGGTSFNEQFFGPGTRLTVL.

The V call is TRBV2, the J call TRBJ2-5, with D uncertain. Germline-derived CDR1 and CDR2 are SNHLY and FYNNEI. The CDR3 covers 13 residues. Trimming removed 6 bases at V and 2 bases at J, with 10 bases between. The CDR3: CASSLVRQETQYF. CDR3 nucleotide sequence: TGTGCCAGCAGCCTCGTCAGGCAAGAGACCCAGTACTTC.

This clone came up many times. This chain links TRBV7-2 with TRBJ2-7; D gene uncertain. Trimming took off 5 bases at V and 2 bases at J, with 16 bases between the two ends. In germline, CDR1 is SGHTA, CDR2 FQGNSA. The CDR3 totals 15 residues. This CDR3 reads CASSLAAGNTYEQYF. The DNA for the CDR3 is TGTGCCAGCAGCCTGGCCGCAGGTAATACCTACGAGCAGTACTTC.

Only a few counts were recorded for this clone. The chain has TRBV6-6 and TRBJ2-3; D is unresolved. The CDR3 runs 11 residues. The germline gives CDR1 MNHNY, CDR2 SVGAGI (reference sequence). Trimming stripped 8 bases from V and 6 bases from J, with 9 bases between. The CDR3 reads CASRHGDTQYF. The CDR3 DNA is TGTGCCAGCCGTCACGGGGATACGCAGTATTTT.

Many counts were recorded for this clone. The chain links TRBV28 to TRBJ1-4; no reliable D call. CDR1 MDHEN and CDR2 SYDVKM come from the germline V gene. CDR3 length: 12 residues. Trimming stripped 3 bases from V and 10 bases from J, with 9 bases between. As DNA, the CDR3 is TGTGCCAGCAGTTTGCAAGTGGGAAAACTGTTTTTT. Protein sequence: CASSLQVGKLFF.

This rearrangement joins TRBV18 to TRBJ1-1; D gene ambiguous. The germline V gene encodes CDR1 KGHSH and CDR2 LQKENI. V was trimmed by 1 base and J by 5 bases, leaving 5 bases between them. The CDR3 runs to 12 residues. CDR3 in amino acids: CASSPLNTEAFF. In nucleotides, the CDR3 is TGTGCCAGCTCACCACTTAATACTGAAGCTTTCTTT.

This clone appeared a few times. This chain links TRBV6-6 with TRBJ1-5; 10 nucleotides agree with TRBD1. Germline V gives CDR1 MNHNY, CDR2 SVGAGI (reference sequence). The CDR3 runs 15 residues. V lost 4 bases, J lost 1 base, and 1 base stayed unmatched. CDR3 amino acids: CASSWGQGSNQPQHF. CDR3 DNA sequence: TGTGCCAGCAGTTGGGGACAGGGGAGCAATCAGCCCCAGCATTTT.

The chain employs TRBV7-8 and TRBJ2-1; 9 positions agree with TRBD2. V lost 2 bases and J lost 6; bases outside the gene matches: 5. Germline V gene data show CDR1 as SGHVS and CDR2 as FQNEAQ. The CDR3 sequence is 15 residues long. The CDR3 DNA follows: TGTGCCAGCAGCTTACAGGCGGGAGGGGGCAATGAGCAGTTCTTC. It yields the protein CASSLQAGGGNEQFF.

In its sample, this clone was seen a few times. The rearrangement joins TRBV21-1 to TRBJ2-7; TRBD2 was called by the table and not checked on the DNA. TRBV21-1 is annotated as a pseudogene. This CDR3 has 12 amino acids. CDR3: CASSSVSYEQYF. In DNA form, the CDR3 reads TGTGCCAGCAGCAGCGTCTCCTACGAGCAGTACTTC.

The J gene is TRBJ2-2, the V gene TRBV6-6; D is possibly TRBD2 (6 bases). The V end lost 6 bases, the J end lost 2 bases, and 13 bases lay between the germline ends. Germline V lookup: CDR1 MNHNY, CDR2 SVGAGI (reference sequence). The CDR3 is made up of 15 amino acids. The CDR3 is CASRTGTQNTGELFF. The CDR3 DNA is TGTGCCAGCAGGACCGGGACTCAAAACACCGGGGAGCTGTTTTTT.

V gene TRBV29-1 combines with J gene TRBJ2-2; D is undetermined. The germline V gene encodes CDR1 SQVTM and CDR2 ANQGSEA. The length of the CDR3 is 12 residues. The V end was cut by 6 bases, the J end by 5 bases, with 10 bases between. This chain's CDR3 is CSVGQMTGELFF. The CDR3 nucleotides are TGCAGCGTCGGCCAGATGACCGGGGAGCTGTTTTTT.

This clone was counted between two and nine times. This chain connects TRBV28 to TRBJ2-7; 7 positions agree with TRBD1. The ends lost 3 bases at V and 4 bases at J; junction bases unmatched: 3. Germline V lookup: CDR1 MDHEN, CDR2 SYDVKM. The CDR3 is made up of 13 amino acids. This chain's CDR3 is CASSLNRGYEQYF. CDR3 nucleotide sequence: TGTGCCAGCAGTTTGAACAGGGGATACGAGCAGTACTTC. The complete variable domain, with remaining parts taken from reference TRBV28 and TRBJ2-7, reads DVKVTQSSRYLVKRTGEKVFLECVQDMDHENMFWYRQDPGLGLRLIYFSYDVKMKEKGDIPEGYSVSREKKERFSLILESASTNQTSMYLCASSLNRGYEQYFGPGTRLTVT.

J is TRBJ2-5 and V is TRBV11-2; the match to TRBD1 covers 7 bases. The end of the DNA aligns better with TRBJ2-7, so the J call may be wrong. The germline CDR1 and CDR2 sequences are SGHAT and FQNNGV. CDR3 size: 13 residues. In nucleotides, the CDR3 is TGTGCCAGCAGACAGGGACAGTCCTACGAGCAGTACTTC. Its translation is CASRQGQSYEQYF.

This chain uses TRBV7-9 with TRBJ2-7; 7 bases are shared with TRBD1. With 5 bases clipped from V and 5 bases from J, the junction kept 9 bases outside the gene matches. The CDR3 totals 14 residues. CDR1 and CDR2 from the germline V gene are SEHNR and FQNEAQ (reference sequence). In DNA form, the CDR3 reads TGTGCCAGCAGCCCCCGACAGGGACCAAACGAGCAGTACTTC. As protein: CASSPRQGPNEQYF.

This chain uses TRBV2 with TRBJ2-7; the match to TRBD1 covers 10 bases. The CDR3 runs to 17 residues. With V trimmed by 6 bases and J by 1 base, 12 bases remained unmatched. The germline V gene has CDR1 SNHLY and CDR2 FYNNEI. The chain's CDR3 is CASSEWGPGQGSYEQYF. The DNA of the CDR3 is TGTGCCAGCAGCGAGTGGGGCCCGGGACAGGGGTCCTACGAGCAGTACTTC.

This clone was counted many times. The V and J genes are TRBV7-3 and TRBJ2-2; D ambiguous. This CDR3 is 13 amino acids long. The germline V and J ends were trimmed by 5 bases and 7 bases, with 11 bases remaining between them. CDR1 is SGHTA, CDR2 FQGTGA, per germline. The CDR3 loop is CASSLYGDGELFF. The CDR3, as DNA: TGTGCCAGCAGCCTCTATGGGGACGGGGAGCTGTTTTTT.

This clone was detected a few times. This sequence joins TRBV27 and TRBJ2-3, with D unclear. CDR3 size: 13 residues. Germline-derived CDR1 and CDR2 are MNHEY and SMNVEV (reference sequence). V lost 5 bases to trimming and J lost 6 bases, with 12 bases between them. CDR3 bases: TGTGCCAGCAGTCTTTCGAAAGGGGATACGCAGTATTTT. This translates into CASSLSKGDTQYF.

This clone was counted between two and nine times. The chain joins TRBV6-1 to TRBJ1-5; the D is unclear. Germline assignment: CDR1 MNHNS and CDR2 SASEGT. Trimming removed 6 bases at V and 5 bases at J, with 11 bases between. The CDR3 sequence is 13 residues long. The CDR3 DNA follows: TGTGCCAGCAGCCCTACTGTTGATCAGCCCCAGCATTTT. Protein: CASSPTVDQPQHF.